This T cell receptor (beta chain) was sequenced during a study of STAT3 mutations in large granular lymphocyte leukemia. About the research overall: Canonical activating STAT3 mutations were detected in roughly half of the longitudinally sequenced T-LGLL patients. More than half of T-LGLL patients received immunosuppressive therapy.

V shed 0 bases and J 5 bases; nucleotides not matched to a gene: 0. This CDR3 has 13 residues. The V gene's germline CDR1 is SGHNT and CDR2 YENEEA. Overall study results and limits: TCR clonotype switching after therapy occurred in about 35% of the 18 patients. Clonal expansion was inferred from other time points because no sample existed at each clone's first appearance. Every T-cell large granular lymphocyte leukemia patient had at least one immunodominant TCR beta clonotype.

In the case of this clone: Antigen: not known.

The table came from immunoSEQ multiplex PCR; TCRdb's copy has only in-frame clones and leaves some out. Among about 2,200 clones, over 45% were seen once, and the ten largest hold around four fifths. The chain combines TRBV11-3 with TRBJ1-2; 7 positions agree with TRBD1. Material for sequencing was peripheral blood mononuclear cells. The sequence was obtained from a man in his sixties with T-cell large granular lymphocyte leukemia. Some clones in this sample may be carry-over from other donors' samples. The chain's CDR3 is CASSLETGYGYTF. CDR3 in DNA: TGTGCCAGCAGCTTAGAGACAGGGTATGGCTACACCTTC.